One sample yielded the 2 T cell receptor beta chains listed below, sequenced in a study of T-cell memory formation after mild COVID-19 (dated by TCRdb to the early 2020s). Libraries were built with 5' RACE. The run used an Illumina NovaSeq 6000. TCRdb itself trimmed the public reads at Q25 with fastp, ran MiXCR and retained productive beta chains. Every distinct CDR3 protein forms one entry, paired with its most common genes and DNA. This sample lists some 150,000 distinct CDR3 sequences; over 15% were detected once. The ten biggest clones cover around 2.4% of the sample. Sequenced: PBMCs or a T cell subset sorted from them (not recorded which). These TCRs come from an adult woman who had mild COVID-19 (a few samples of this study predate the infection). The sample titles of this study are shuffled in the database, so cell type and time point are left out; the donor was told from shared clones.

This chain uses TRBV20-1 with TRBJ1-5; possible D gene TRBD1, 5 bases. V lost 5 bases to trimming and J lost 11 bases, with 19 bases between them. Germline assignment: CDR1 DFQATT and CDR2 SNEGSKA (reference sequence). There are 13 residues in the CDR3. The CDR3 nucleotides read TGCAGTGCTCTGACCGGGACCCTAGGAGCCCAGCATTTT. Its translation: CSALTGTLGAQHF.

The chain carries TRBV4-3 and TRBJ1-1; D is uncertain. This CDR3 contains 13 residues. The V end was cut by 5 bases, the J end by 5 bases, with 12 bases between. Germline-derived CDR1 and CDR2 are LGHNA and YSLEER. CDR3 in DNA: TGCGCCAGCAGCTGGAGCGGCGATACTGAAGCTTTCTTT. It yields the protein CASSWSGDTEAFF.